The 29 T cell receptor beta chains below were found in one sample sequenced in a study of T cells expressing NK-cell markers. From its re-call of the 5' RACE reads, TCRdb lists each CDR3 protein once, without DNA. Here the sample table reports about 430,000 distinct CDR3 sequences. The sample taken for sequencing was blood T cells: a sorted CD56 or NKG2C T cell subset, CD4+ or CD8+ T cells, or bulk PBMC T cells (not recorded which). The origin of the receptors is a woman in her 50s in good health.

J is TRBJ2-3 and V is TRBV20-1; the D gene TCRdb calls, TRBD2, cannot be checked with no DNA. The CDR3 has 15 amino acids. Germline V gives CDR1 DFQATT, CDR2 SNEGSKA (reference sequence). CDR3 in amino acids: CSARIAGGSTDTQYF.

V is TRBV20-1 and J is TRBJ2-3; TCRdb's D call, TRBD2, is unchecked because there is no DNA. The germline V gene has CDR1 DFQATT and CDR2 SNEGSKA (reference sequence). The CDR3 consists of 16 residues. This chain's CDR3 is CSAREWTSQLTDTQYF.

The V call is TRBV29-1, the J call TRBJ1-2; TCRdb's assignment of TRBD1 cannot be checked, as there is no DNA. Germline V gives CDR1 SQVTM, CDR2 ANQGSEA. The CDR3 runs 13 residues. The CDR3 reads CSAIPGGADGYTF.

The J gene is TRBJ1-1, the V gene TRBV24-1; TCRdb outputs TRBD1, but without DNA this stays unchecked. The CDR3 is made up of 13 amino acids. The germline gives CDR1 KGHDR, CDR2 SFDVKD. CDR3 sequence: CATSDLEGARTFF.

CDR3 sequence: CASSFTWGGYTF. The chain carries TRBV7-2 and TRBJ1-2. This CDR3 has 12 residues. Germline values: CDR1 SGHTA, CDR2 FQGNSA.

This chain connects TRBV3-1 to TRBJ2-1; TCRdb's D call, TRBD1, is unchecked because there is no DNA. The CDR3 loop spans 16 amino acids. Germline V gene lookup returns CDR1 LGHDT and CDR2 YNNKEL (reference sequence). CDR3 residues: CASSQWGQGQSSEQFF.

The V and J genes are TRBV6-5 and TRBJ1-2; the TRBD1 assignment by TCRdb is unverifiable without DNA. CDR3 length equals 12 residues. CDR1 is MNHEY, CDR2 SVGAGI, per germline. CDR3 in amino acids: CASSSLLYGYTF.

V and J are TRBV7-8 and TRBJ2-1. Germline values: CDR1 SGHVS, CDR2 FQNEAQ. The CDR3 is 13 amino acids. CDR3 protein: CASSLKPASGQFF.

This sequence joins TRBV7-2 and TRBJ2-7; TCRdb reports TRBD1, a call that lacks DNA to check it against. The CDR3 extends over 13 amino acids. Germline CDR1 and CDR2: SGHTA and FQGNSA. CDR3 protein: CASSPWSLGEQYF. Combining the CDR3 with reference TRBV7-2 and TRBJ2-7 gives the whole variable domain GAGVSQSPSNKVTEKGKDVELRCDPISGHTALYWYRQSLGQGLEFLIYFQGNSAPDKSGLPSDRFSAERTGGSVSTLTIQRTQQEDSAVYLCASSPWSLGEQYFGPGTRLTVT.

The chain combines TRBV15 with TRBJ1-1; TCRdb indicates TRBD1, and absent DNA this call remains unverified. The CDR3 length is 14 residues. Germline V lookup: CDR1 LNHNV, CDR2 YYDKDF (reference sequence). The CDR3 loop reads CATSSTLGGTEAFF.

The chain links TRBV11-1 to TRBJ2-3; TCRdb reports TRBD1, a call that lacks DNA to check it against. CDR1 SGHAT and CDR2 FQDESV come from the germline V gene (reference sequence). The CDR3 contains 16 residues. The CDR3 is CASSLARGDSSDTQYF.

The chain uses TRBV12-3 or TRBV12-4 and TRBJ2-3; TCRdb names TRBD1, which stays unverified in the absence of DNA. This CDR3 is 17 amino acids long. CDR3 region: CASRTTGAAQSTDTQYF.

This chain uses TRBV12-3 or TRBV12-4 with TRBJ2-3; TCRdb's D call, TRBD1, is unchecked because there is no DNA. The CDR3 is 15 amino acids. The CDR3 here is CASSLWVAGPDTQYF.

V is TRBV5-1 and J is TRBJ1-6. CDR3 length: 17 amino acids. CDR1 and CDR2 (germline): SGHRS, YFSETQ. CDR3 in amino acids: CASSWRADRSSDSPLHF.

V and J are TRBV4-1 and TRBJ2-1; TCRdb returns TRBD2, unconfirmable since there is no DNA. This CDR3 region has 14 residues. Germline V CDR1 and CDR2: MGHRA, YSYEKL. CDR3 residues: CASSPPGREYTQFF.

This rearrangement joins TRBV5-1 to TRBJ2-5; TCRdb selects TRBD1, and the lack of DNA leaves this call unchecked. The CDR3 sequence is 14 residues long. Germline loops: CDR1 SGHRS, CDR2 YFSETQ. The CDR3 loop is CASRRTARGETHYF. Together with reference TRBV5-1 and TRBJ2-5, the CDR3 gives the full variable domain: KAGVTQTPRYLIKTRGQQVTLSCSPISGHRSVSWYQQTPGQGLQFLFEYFSETQRNKGNFPGRFSGRQFSNSRSEMNVSTLELGDSALYLCASRRTARGETHYFGPGTRLLVL.

The chain uses TRBV20-1 and TRBJ2-2; TCRdb reports TRBD1, a call that lacks DNA to check it against. This CDR3 is 13 amino acids long. CDR1 is DFQATT, CDR2 SNEGSKA, per germline (reference sequence). The CDR3 loop reads CSAPLGGTGELFF.

The chain couples TRBV10-3 to TRBJ2-7; no DNA is available, so the TRBD1 call from TCRdb remains unchecked. Germline CDR1 is ENHRY and CDR2 is SYGVKD. CDR3 length equals 13 residues. The CDR3 loop reads CAITAQGAYEQYF.

The genes are TRBV2 and TRBJ2-4; TCRdb's D call of TRBD2 is untestable without DNA. CDR1 is SNHLY, CDR2 FYNNEI, per germline. This CDR3 region has 16 residues. CDR3 loop: CASSEAPSGMKNIQYF.

The chain employs TRBV7-3 and TRBJ2-7. The CDR3 is 14 residues long. Germline CDR1 is SGHTA and CDR2 is FQGTGA. CDR3 amino acids: CASSLFSGYYEQYF.

J is TRBJ1-1 and V is TRBV3-1. Germline values: CDR1 LGHDT, CDR2 YNNKEL (reference sequence). The CDR3 totals 13 residues. The CDR3 spells CASSPGGGAQAFF. Together with reference TRBV3-1 and TRBJ1-1, the CDR3 gives the full variable domain: DTAVSQTPKYLVTQMGNDKSIKCEQNLGHDTMYWYKQDSKKFLKIMFSYNNKELIINETVPNRFSPKSPDKAHLNLHINSLELGDSAVYFCASSPGGGAQAFFGQGTRLTVV.

The rearrangement links TRBV7-9 to TRBJ2-1; TCRdb's D call of TRBD1 is untestable without DNA. The CDR3 sequence is 20 residues long. Germline lookup yields CDR1 SEHNR and CDR2 FQNEAQ (reference sequence). The CDR3 is CASSAGQGVMTSGVSNEQFF.

The chain combines TRBV6-5 with TRBJ2-1; without DNA, the TCRdb call of TRBD1 cannot be checked. Germline V CDR1 and CDR2: MNHEY, SVGAGI. The CDR3 has 13 residues. CDR3 sequence: CATRDRVIYEQFF.

This rearrangement joins TRBV4-1 to TRBJ1-2; checking the TCRdb D call of TRBD1 is not possible without DNA. Germline CDR1 reads MGHRA; CDR2 reads YSYEKL. CDR3 length equals 15 residues. This CDR3 reads CASSPDGQGAYGYTF.

The J gene is TRBJ2-1, the V gene TRBV29-1. The germline V gene encodes CDR1 SQVTM and CDR2 ANQGSEA. The CDR3 is made up of 11 amino acids. The CDR3 sequence is CSGGFDNEQFF.

The chain combines TRBV10-3 with TRBJ1-1. Germline V gives CDR1 ENHRY, CDR2 SYGVKD. This CDR3 has 14 amino acids. The CDR3 protein is CAISAIKVNTEAFF.

The chain combines TRBV30 with TRBJ2-7; TCRdb returns TRBD1, unconfirmable since there is no DNA. CDR1 is GTSNPN and CDR2 is SVGIG in the germline V gene (reference sequence). This CDR3 is 12 amino acids long. CDR3 amino acids: CAWLGGSYEQYF.

The gene calls are TRBV5-1 and TRBJ2-1; TCRdb's assignment of TRBD1 cannot be checked, as there is no DNA. The CDR3 has 18 amino acids. Per germline, CDR1 SGHRS and CDR2 YFSETQ. CDR3 protein: CASSLVQTDSFSYNEQFF. Looking up the rest from reference TRBV5-1 and TRBJ2-1 gives the full variable domain: KAGVTQTPRYLIKTRGQQVTLSCSPISGHRSVSWYQQTPGQGLQFLFEYFSETQRNKGNFPGRFSGRQFSNSRSEMNVSTLELGDSALYLCASSLVQTDSFSYNEQFFGPGTRLTVL.

The J gene is TRBJ1-5, the V gene TRBV2; TCRdb proposes TRBD1, but this gene call is untestable without DNA. Germline values: CDR1 SNHLY, CDR2 FYNNEI. CDR3 length: 15 residues. The CDR3 loop is CASRNEGASNQPQHF.